Below, 3 T cell receptor beta chains from the same sample are listed, as sequenced in a study of cytomegalovirus exposure and HLA in healthy donors. PCR employed 60 Vbeta and 13 Jbeta primers. Generated by immunoSEQ multiplex PCR, the TCRdb table keeps only in-frame clones and is missing some. In total, the table holds 100,000 to 150,000 clones. The sample consisted of PBMCs. Receptor source: a man aged 18-30 years in good health and CMV-seronegative.

This rearrangement joins TRBV30 to TRBJ2-1; D may be TRBD1 (6 bases). Trimming took 1 base from V and 6 from J, leaving 10 bases between them. Per germline, CDR1 GTSNPN and CDR2 SVGIG (reference sequence). This CDR3 has 13 residues. The CDR3 loop is CAWSGRGFNEQFF. DNA for the CDR3: TGTGCCTGGAGTGGCAGGGGATTCAATGAGCAGTTCTTC.

The chain couples TRBV7-9 to TRBJ1-5; 7 bases agree with TRBD1. V shed 1 base and J 0 bases; nucleotides not matched to a gene: 3. From germline, CDR1 is SEHNR and CDR2 FQNEAQ (reference sequence). This CDR3 has 16 amino acids. CDR3 residues: CASSLGQGYSNQPQHF. The CDR3 DNA follows: TGTGCCAGCAGCTTAGGACAGGGTTATAGCAATCAGCCCCAGCATTTT.

V gene TRBV6-1 combines with J gene TRBJ2-5; TRBD1 agrees at 8 bases. The germline V gene has CDR1 MNHNS and CDR2 SASEGT. The CDR3 spans 15 residues. J was trimmed by 0 bases and V by 3 bases; bases with no gene match: 3. The CDR3 DNA follows: TGTGCCAGCAGTGAGTACAGGGGGAACCAAGAGACCCAGTACTTC. Translated, it gives CASSEYRGNQETQYF.